The 9 T cell receptor beta chains in this list originate from one sample, sequenced in a study of T cells in Graves' hyperthyroidism and ophthalmopathy. RNA transcripts served as the template for amplifying TCR beta CDR3 regions. The TCR CDR3 was amplified in a first-round RT-PCR using the HTBI primer set. TCRdb ran MiXCR on the multiplex PCR reads and lists one entry per CDR3 protein. The profile shows around 360,000 distinct CDR3 sequences, approximately 14% of them singletons. The sequencing input was blood. Receptors originate from a woman aged 60-75 years with Graves' ophthalmopathy.

This clonotype was detected many times. The rearrangement links TRBV24-1 to TRBJ2-1; 8 nucleotides align to TRBD2. Germline lookup yields CDR1 KGHDR and CDR2 SFDVKD. The ends lost 5 bases at V and 8 bases at J; junction bases unmatched: 7. The CDR3 is made up of 14 amino acids. The CDR3 here is CATSGTTSVYEQFF. The CDR3 region has the DNA TGTGCCACCAGTGGTACGACTAGCGTCTATGAGCAGTTCTTC.

The chain has TRBV14 and TRBJ2-3; no clear D gene. Germline CDR1 reads SGHDN; CDR2 reads FVKESK. The CDR3 covers 14 residues. V shed 5 bases and J shed 3 bases, with 12 bases lying between them. The CDR3 reads CASSSRRLTDTQYF. For the CDR3, the DNA is TGTGCCAGCAGCTCTAGAAGATTGACAGATACGCAGTATTTT. Using reference TRBV14 and TRBJ2-3 for the parts outside the CDR3, the full variable domain is EAGVTQFPSHSVIEKGQTVTLRCDPISGHDNLYWYRRVMGKEIKFLLHFVKESKQDESGMPNNRFLAERTGGTYSTLKVQPAELEDSGVYFCASSSRRLTDTQYFGPGTRLTVL.

In its sample, this clonotype was seen many times. The chain recombines TRBV7-6 with TRBJ2-7, with TRBD2 identical over 9 bases. V lost 5 bases, J lost 6 bases, and 5 bases stayed unmatched. Germline CDR1 reads SGHVS; CDR2 reads FNYEAQ. This CDR3 spans 13 amino acids. CDR3 in DNA: TGTGCCAGCAGCGAGGCGCGGGAGGGCGAGCAGTACTTC. Residues: CASSEAREGEQYF.

The chain has TRBV12-3 or TRBV12-4 and TRBJ1-2; 7 bases align to TRBD1. The CDR3 extends over 15 amino acids. The J segment lost 7 bases and the V segment lost 5 bases, leaving 13 bases of the junction unmatched. This CDR3 is CASSLPPTGVSGYTF. The CDR3 region has the DNA TGTGCCAGCAGTCTCCCCCCAACAGGGGTTAGTGGCTACACCTTC.

This clonotype has a count of ten or more. The rearrangement uses TRBV7-2 and TRBJ2-3; 7 bases match TRBD2. Trimming took 5 bases from V and 3 from J; bases not matched to a gene: 5. This CDR3 comprises 14 residues. The germline gives CDR1 SGHTA, CDR2 FQGNSA. For the CDR3, the DNA is TGTGCCAGCAGCGCCGGACTAGTTACAGATACGCAGTATTTT. It is translated as CASSAGLVTDTQYF.

This sequence joins TRBV19 and TRBJ2-1; the match to TRBD2 covers 7 bases. Unmatched junction bases numbered 6, after V lost 5 bases and J lost 5 bases. The germline gives CDR1 LNHDA, CDR2 SQIVND (reference sequence). This CDR3 has 14 residues. Here the CDR3 reads CASSFRAGNNEQFF. The CDR3 DNA is TGTGCCAGTAGTTTCCGAGCGGGAAACAATGAGCAGTTCTTC.

This clonotype was seen many times. The rearrangement joins TRBV12-3 or TRBV12-4 to TRBJ1-1; D ambiguous. This CDR3 comprises 14 residues. V lost 7 bases, J lost 0 bases, and 12 bases lay in between. The CDR3 nucleotides read TGTGCCAGCACCCTCCGGAACATGAACACTGAAGCTTTCTTT. Its protein is CASTLRNMNTEAFF.

This clonotype was counted many times. The CDR3: CASSLSPSSYEQYF. CDR3 sequence (DNA): TGTGCCAGCAGCTTGTCGCCGTCCTCCTACGAGCAGTACTTC. The rearrangement uses TRBV5-5 and TRBJ2-7, with D hard to call. The CDR3 totals 14 residues. The germline CDR1 and CDR2 sequences are SGHKS and YYEKEE (reference sequence). V was pared by 1 base and J by 0 bases, with 8 bases between. The full variable domain, in which reference TRBV5-5 and TRBJ2-7 provide the parts outside the CDR3, is DAGVTQSPTHLIKTRGQQVTLRCSPISGHKSVSWYQQVLGQGPQFIFQYYEKEERGRGNFPDRFSARQFPNYSSELNVNALLLGDSALYLCASSLSPSSYEQYFGPGTRLTVT.

This clonotype was seen ten or more times. The chain links TRBV12-3 or TRBV12-4 to TRBJ2-7; a weak D match, TRBD1 (6 bases). This CDR3 region has 14 residues. Trimming shortened V by 1 base and J by 2 bases, and 9 bases separated the two germline ends. In DNA, the CDR3 is TGTGCCAGCAGTTTAGACAGGGCGACCTACGAGCAGTACTTC. Amino acids: CASSLDRATYEQYF.